The next 32 T cell receptor beta chains were all read from a single sample in a study of Graves' ophthalmopathy and Graves' hyperthyroidism (dated by TCRdb to the late 2010s). The sequencer listed for this sample is Illumina HiSeq 2000. TCR beta CDR3 regions were amplified from RNA transcripts for repertoire sequencing. A first-round RT-PCR used HTBI primers with the Qiagen OneStep RT-PCR kit, followed by a second-round multiplex PCR, size selection and purification. TCRdb reprocessed the public reads (quality trimming at Q25 with fastp, clone calling with MiXCR) and kept in-frame beta chains. When rows share a CDR3 protein, they turn into one entry using the most common DNA and genes. A total of around 670,000 distinct CDR3 sequences appear in this sample, roughly 40% of them only once. The biggest ten clones account for roughly 46% of the sample. The specimen was peripheral blood. The origin of the receptors is an adult man with Graves' ophthalmopathy.

In its sample, this clonotype was seen a few times. The V gene is TRBV4-3, the J gene TRBJ1-4; the D is unclear. In germline, CDR1 is LGHNA, CDR2 YSLEER. Trimming removed 1 base from V and 10 bases from J, with 10 bases in between. This CDR3 is 13 amino acids long. The CDR3 DNA reads as TGCGCCAGCAGCCAAGGGCCGATCGGAAAACTGTTTTTT. Protein: CASSQGPIGKLFF.

V gene TRBV11-2 combines with J gene TRBJ1-2, with 8 bases fitting TRBD1. The V gene end was trimmed by 3 bases and the J gene end by 3 bases; junction bases not matched to a gene: 3. The CDR3 runs 14 residues. Germline V gene lookup returns CDR1 SGHAT and CDR2 FQNNGV. In nucleotides, the CDR3 is TGTGCCAGCAGCTTCCAGGGGGCCGACTATGGCTACACCTTC. Protein: CASSFQGADYGYTF.

The J gene is TRBJ2-2, the V gene TRBV12-3 or TRBV12-4, with D possibly TRBD2 on 5 matching bases. This CDR3 has 14 residues. V lost 6 bases and J lost 5, with 13 bases in between. The CDR3 DNA is TGTGCCAGCAGCCCTCAGCGGAGGACCGGGGAGCTGTTTTTT. Translation: CASSPQRRTGELFF.

This clonotype has just a few counts. V is TRBV24-1 and J is TRBJ2-7; D is perhaps TRBD1 (5 bases). The length of the CDR3 is 14 residues. With 4 bases removed from V and 2 bases from J, the gap between germline ends came to 11 bases. Germline CDR1 reads KGHDR; CDR2 reads SFDVKD. Written as DNA, the CDR3 is TGTGCCACCAGTGAATCAGGGTCCCCCTACGAGCAGTACTTC. Its translation is CATSESGSPYEQYF.

The CDR3 nucleotides read TGTGCCAGCAGCCGCGGAGCGGGAAGCGAGACCCAGTACTTC. Encoded protein: CASSRGAGSETQYF. V gene TRBV4-2 combines with J gene TRBJ2-5; 7 bases align to TRBD2. Germline V gives CDR1 LGHNA, CDR2 YNFKEQ. The length of the CDR3 is 14 residues. The ends lost 4 bases at V and 5 bases at J; junction bases unmatched: 7.

Concerning this clonotype: An end of the junction does not agree with germline; a read error may underlie this. The chain couples TRBV10-3 to TRBJ2-6; no firm D call. This CDR3 has 17 amino acids. Germline assignment: CDR1 ENHRY and CDR2 SYGVKD. CDR3 protein: CASSYPTGFSGANVLTF. In DNA form, the CDR3 reads TGTGCCAGCAGTTACCCCACCGGTTTCTCTGGGGCCAACGTCCTGACTTTC.

This clonotype was seen a handful of times. V usage is TRBV6-6 and J usage is TRBJ2-5, with D perhaps matching TRBD1 (6 bases). This CDR3 has 13 amino acids. V gave up 8 bases and J gave up 4 bases, with 14 bases separating them. Germline CDR1 is MNHNY and CDR2 is SVGAGI (reference sequence). The CDR3 loop reads CASHPGTLETQYF. CDR3 sequence (DNA): TGTGCCAGCCACCCCGGGACATTAGAGACCCAGTACTTC.

The chain combines TRBV20-1 with TRBJ2-7; D unresolved. This CDR3 region has 8 residues. Germline-derived CDR1 and CDR2 are DFQATT and SNEGSKA (reference sequence). Deletions cut 3 bases from V and 12 bases from J, with 6 bases between. CDR3 sequence (DNA): TGCAGTGCTAGTTCCGGGTACTTC. This codes for CSASSGYF.

This clonotype has ten or more counts. The V gene is TRBV13, the J gene TRBJ1-4; D unresolved. CDR3 size: 14 residues. Germline CDR1 PRHDT, CDR2 FYEKMQ (reference sequence). The V end lost 3 bases, the J end lost 13 bases, and 18 bases lay between the germline ends. CDR3 region: CASSFGSARVPLFF. The CDR3 bases are TGTGCCAGCAGCTTCGGCTCGGCGCGTGTTCCACTGTTTTTT. The full variable domain, completed using reference TRBV13 and TRBJ1-4, is AAGVIQSPRHLIKEKRETATLKCYPIPRHDTVYWYQQGPGQDPQFLISFYEKMQSDKGSIPDRFSAQQFSDYHSELNMSSLELGDSALYFCASSFGSARVPLFFGSGTQLSVL.

Worth noting for this clonotype: A clone one base away is much larger, so this may be a read error. V usage is TRBV7-9 and J usage is TRBJ2-7; no firm D call. This CDR3 is built from 15 residues. Trimming took 1 base from V and 9 from J, leaving 19 bases between them. Germline values: CDR1 SEHNR, CDR2 FQNEAQ (reference sequence). CDR3 in amino acids: CASSLGLHAPDGQYF. In DNA, the CDR3 is TGTGCCAGCAGCTTAGGGCTGCACGCCCCAGACGGGCAGTACTTC.

The V and J genes are TRBV4-3 and TRBJ2-2; D not certain. The CDR3 loop spans 15 amino acids. Germline CDR1 and CDR2: LGHNA and YSLEER. The ends were cut back, 0 bases at V and 7 bases at J, with 12 bases in the middle. The CDR3 region has the DNA TGCGCCAGCAGCCAAGATTTTGGGGTCGGCGGGGAGCTGTTTTTT. The encoded protein is CASSQDFGVGGELFF.

V is TRBV9 and J is TRBJ1-6; 11 bases match TRBD1. Trimming removed 5 bases from V and 11 bases from J; junction bases left unmatched: 6. The CDR3 contains 14 residues. The V gene's germline CDR1 is SGDLS and CDR2 YYNGEE. CDR3 bases: TGTGCCAGCAGAACCGGGACAGGGGGGCCACCCCTCCACTTT. This encodes CASRTGTGGPPLHF.

The chain carries TRBV2 and TRBJ2-5; a weak D match, TRBD1 (6 bases). The CDR3 contains 15 residues. V was cut by 5 bases and J by 11 bases, with 24 bases left in between. Germline CDR1 reads SNHLY; CDR2 reads FYNNEI. In nucleotides, the CDR3 is TGTGCCAGCAGTCAGACAGGAGAACCCTACAATGAGCAGTACTTC. Encoded protein: CASSQTGEPYNEQYF. The full variable domain, completed using reference TRBV2 and TRBJ2-5, is EPEVTQTPSHQVTQMGQEVILRCVPISNHLYFYWYRQILGQKVEFLVSFYNNEISEKSEIFDDQFSVERPDGSNFTLKIRSTKLEDSAMYFCASSQTGEPYNEQYFGPGTRLLVL.

The chain is built from TRBV25-1 and TRBJ2-2; 9 nucleotides match TRBD2. Germline lookup yields CDR1 MGHDK and CDR2 SYGVNS. V trimming: 6 bases; J trimming: 7 bases; junction bases outside the gene matches: 3. The length of the CDR3 is 13 residues. The CDR3 DNA follows: TGTGCCAGCAGCCCACTAGCGGGCGGGGAGCTGTTTTTT. It codes for CASSPLAGGELFF.

V gene TRBV24-1 combines with J gene TRBJ1-4, with a tentative D call TRBD1 (5 bases). The CDR3 extends over 14 amino acids. V was clipped by 4 bases and J by 6 bases, with 11 bases between them. CDR1 and CDR2 (germline): KGHDR, SFDVKD. The CDR3 region is CATSDATDDEKLFF. The CDR3 DNA reads TGTGCCACCAGTGACGCGACAGATGATGAAAAACTGTTTTTT.

This clonotype has ten or more counts. V usage is TRBV20-1 and J usage is TRBJ1-2; D ambiguous. V was trimmed by 3 bases and J by 6 bases, leaving 14 bases between them. The germline CDR1 and CDR2 sequences are DFQATT and SNEGSKA (reference sequence). The CDR3 runs to 13 residues. The CDR3 bases are TGCAGTGCTAGTATTCTCGAATCGGATGGCTACACCTTC. Translated, it gives CSASILESDGYTF.

This clonotype came up a few times. The V and J genes are TRBV19 and TRBJ1-5; D ambiguous. The CDR3 is 13 residues long. The V gene lost 0 bases and the J gene lost 9 bases, with 9 bases spanning the gap. Germline values: CDR1 LNHDA, CDR2 SQIVND (reference sequence). The CDR3 region is CASSIDRMRPQHF. CDR3 sequence (DNA): TGTGCCAGTAGTATAGATCGCATGCGGCCCCAGCATTTT.

In this sample, this clonotype turned up a few times. V gene TRBV20-1 combines with J gene TRBJ1-1; D gene unclear. Trimming cost V 6 bases and J 0 bases, with 8 bases left between them. CDR1 is DFQATT, CDR2 SNEGSKA, per germline (reference sequence). The CDR3 runs 12 residues. The DNA of the CDR3 is TGCAGTGCATGGTCGGTGAACACTGAAGCTTTCTTT. Its translation is CSAWSVNTEAFF.

This clonotype was detected many times. The chain combines TRBV7-9 with TRBJ2-7; D remains ambiguous. Germline V gene lookup returns CDR1 SEHNR and CDR2 FQNEAQ (reference sequence). Trimming stripped 2 bases from V and 4 bases from J, with 9 bases between. The CDR3 spans 13 residues. The CDR3 protein is CASSLNSGYEQYF. In nucleotides, the CDR3 is TGTGCCAGCAGCTTAAACAGTGGGTACGAGCAGTACTTC.

This clonotype occurred once. The J gene is TRBJ2-2, the V gene TRBV25-1; 11 bases map to TRBD1. The germline V gene encodes CDR1 MGHDK and CDR2 SYGVNS. There are 15 residues in the CDR3. The V and J ends lost 8 bases and 5 bases, in that order; junction bases with no gene match: 7. The CDR3 DNA reads as TGTGCCAGCGTTGGTGGGGACAGGGGGACCGGGGAGCTGTTTTTT. Translation: CASVGGDRGTGELFF.

This clonotype was seen a few times. This chain links TRBV19 with TRBJ2-5; 9 nucleotides align to TRBD1. Unmatched junction bases numbered 4, after V lost 3 bases and J lost 5 bases. Germline V gene data show CDR1 as LNHDA and CDR2 as SQIVND (reference sequence). The CDR3 contains 14 residues. As DNA, the CDR3 is TGTGCCAGTAGTATCACAGGGGGCGGGGAGACCCAGTACTTC. Its protein is CASSITGGGETQYF.

The genes are TRBV25-1 and TRBJ2-5; D possibly matches TRBD1 or TRBD2 (5 bases each). V lost 6 bases and J 6 bases, leaving 17 bases between the germline ends. Germline V gene lookup returns CDR1 MGHDK and CDR2 SYGVNS. The CDR3 loop spans 14 amino acids. The CDR3 sequence: CASSIEGNWKTQYF. For the CDR3, the DNA is TGTGCCAGCAGCATCGAGGGGAACTGGAAGACCCAGTACTTC.

This clonotype was counted only a few times. The V gene is TRBV7-3, the J gene TRBJ2-7; D not resolved. V gave up 7 bases and J gave up 2 bases, with 18 bases separating them. The CDR3 covers 15 residues. Germline CDR1 SGHTA, CDR2 FQGTGA. The CDR3 DNA reads TGTGCCAGCAACGACTTCTCGCGTCTACCCTACGAGCAGTACTTC. It codes for CASNDFSRLPYEQYF.

The rearrangement uses TRBV12-3 or TRBV12-4 and TRBJ2-5; D call uncertain. The last part of the DNA fits TRBJ2-1 better; the J call may be wrong. The CDR3 has 11 amino acids. DNA of the CDR3: TGTGCCAGCAGTTTAAGTGTCGGGCAGTTCTTC. Translated, it gives CASSLSVGQFF.

The chain has TRBV10-3 and TRBJ2-7; tentative D call: TRBD1 (5 bases). CDR3 length: 13 residues. Looked up from germline, CDR1 is ENHRY and CDR2 is SYGVKD. Trimming pared 10 bases from V and 2 bases from J, leaving 15 bases between. The CDR3 sequence is CASHSVRAYEQYF. The CDR3 DNA reads TGTGCCAGCCATTCGGTCAGGGCCTACGAGCAGTACTTC.

This chain connects TRBV28 to TRBJ1-1, with D hard to call. V shed 3 bases and J shed 0 bases, with 8 bases lying between them. CDR1 and CDR2 from the germline V gene are MDHEN and SYDVKM. The CDR3 sequence is 14 residues long. The DNA of the CDR3 is TGTGCCAGCAGTTTTATGTCGGTGAACACTGAAGCTTTCTTT. Translated, it gives CASSFMSVNTEAFF.

J is TRBJ1-1 and V is TRBV2, with TRBD1 matching over 7 bases. Germline values: CDR1 SNHLY, CDR2 FYNNEI. Trimming cost V 9 bases and J 5 bases; bases outside gene matches: 9. This CDR3 spans 13 amino acids. CDR3 bases: TGTGCCAGGGGACAGCGCCATCGGACTGAAGCTTTCTTT. Translated, it gives CARGQRHRTEAFF.

V and J are TRBV20-1 and TRBJ2-7, with 9 nucleotides matching TRBD2. The CDR3 contains 15 residues. V lost 5 bases and J lost 3; bases outside the gene matches: 11. Germline CDR1 is DFQATT and CDR2 is SNEGSKA (reference sequence). The CDR3 coding sequence is TGCAGTGCTCCCTTTAGCGGGAGATTAGACTACGAGCAGTACTTC. Its protein is CSAPFSGRLDYEQYF.

This chain links TRBV7-9 with TRBJ2-6; no definite D call. The V and J ends lost 5 bases and 5 bases respectively, with 10 bases between them. The V gene's germline CDR1 is SEHNR and CDR2 FQNEAQ (reference sequence). This CDR3 comprises 14 residues. The CDR3 reads CASSDGLRANVLTF. CDR3 nucleotides: TGTGCCAGCAGCGATGGGCTAAGGGCCAACGTCCTGACTTTC. Looking up the rest from reference TRBV7-9 and TRBJ2-6 gives the full variable domain: DTGVSQNPRHKITKRGQNVTFRCDPISEHNRLYWYRQTLGQGPEFLTYFQNEAQLEKSRLLSDRFSAERPKGSFSTLEIQRTEQGDSAMYLCASSDGLRANVLTFGAGSRLTVL.

The genes are TRBV7-9 and TRBJ2-5; D may be TRBD1 (6 bases). Looked up from germline, CDR1 is SEHNR and CDR2 is FQNEAQ (reference sequence). This CDR3 is 19 amino acids long. V dropped 1 base and J dropped 0 bases, with 21 bases sitting between them. CDR3 sequence reads: CASSLDGTRKFQYQETQYF. CDR3 bases: TGTGCCAGCAGCTTAGACGGGACAAGAAAATTCCAGTACCAAGAGACCCAGTACTTC.

This clonotype was seen a handful of times. The CDR3 protein is CASRWTGGNQPQHF. Written as DNA, the CDR3 is TGTGCCAGTAGATGGACAGGAGGCAATCAGCCCCAGCATTTT. The V and J genes are TRBV24-1 and TRBJ1-5; 7 nucleotides match TRBD1. The CDR3 contains 14 residues. Germline CDR1 is KGHDR and CDR2 is SFDVKD. Trimming removed 11 bases from V and 2 bases from J; junction bases left unmatched: 8.

Turning to this clonotype: At one end, the junction sequence differs from germline, possibly due to a read error. The V and J genes are TRBV7-9 and TRBJ2-5; 9 bases agree with TRBD1. CDR3 length: 14 amino acids. Germline V gives CDR1 SEHNR, CDR2 FQNEAQ (reference sequence). The CDR3 nucleotides are TGTGCCAGCAGTCCTAGGACAGGGGCAGAGACCCAGTGCTTC. Translating it yields CASSPRTGAETQCF.